A few counts support the clone carrying this TCR beta chain. No treatment of any kind had been given to any patient before thyroid surgery. CDR3 length: 14 amino acids. Germline CDR1 reads SNHLY; CDR2 reads FYNNEI. Deletions cut 6 bases from V and 7 bases from J, with 17 bases between. This sample is drawn from a study of metastatic and nonmetastatic thyroid tumors. TCRdb re-processed the PCR reads through MiXCR. The sample includes about 49,000 clones, about 4.3% of them seen just once. The TCR sequence derives from a female donor with papillary thyroid cancer or a benign thyroid nodule (not recorded which). Some clones in this sample may be carry-over from other donors' samples. Sequences were obtained from blood. The V call is TRBV2, the J call TRBJ2-3; the D gene is possibly TRBD2 (7 bases). In DNA, the CDR3 is TGTGCCAGCAGCTTAGGGGGGGGCTTTAATACGCAGTATTTT. Translated, it gives CASSLGGGFNTQYF. Supplemented by reference TRBV2 and TRBJ2-3, the full variable domain reads EPEVTQTPSHQVTQMGQEVILRCVPISNHLYFYWYRQILGQKVEFLVSFYNNEISEKSEIFDDQFSVERPDGSNFTLKIRSTKLEDSAMYFCASSLGGGFNTQYFGPGTRLTVL.